Following are 15 T cell receptor beta chains from one sample sequenced in a study of cytomegalovirus exposure and HLA in healthy donors. PCR involved 60 Vbeta and 13 Jbeta primers. Assay used: immunoSEQ multiplex PCR; TCRdb lists only in-frame clones, some missing. The data hold about 140,000 clones, with about two thirds observed a single time. Sequenced material: PBMCs. The receptors were sampled from a woman aged 55-75 years in good health and CMV-seropositive.

The chain links TRBV27 to TRBJ1-2, with 10 bases lining up with TRBD1. Germline V gives CDR1 MNHEY, CDR2 SMNVEV (reference sequence). This CDR3 is 14 amino acids long. Trimming at V came to 5 bases and at J to 4 bases, leaving 4 bases not matched to a gene. The CDR3 DNA is TGTGCCAGCAGTGGGAGACAGGGGGCCTATGGCTACACCTTC. This sequence encodes CASSGRQGAYGYTF.

This clone was counted only a few times. The chain couples TRBV6-6 to TRBJ1-2, with D possibly matching TRBD1 (6 bases). CDR1 MNHNY and CDR2 SVGAGI come from the germline V gene (reference sequence). The CDR3 has 14 residues. The V end lost 5 bases, the J end lost 4 bases, and 14 bases lay between the germline ends. In nucleotides, the CDR3 is TGTGCCAGCAGTCCTACAGGGCTTGGCTATGGCTACACCTTC. Translating it yields CASSPTGLGYGYTF.

V gene TRBV7-2 combines with J gene TRBJ2-5, with D possibly matching TRBD2 (7 bases). The CDR3 runs to 17 residues. The germline CDR1 and CDR2 sequences are SGHTA and FQGNSA. Trimming removed 5 bases at V and 5 bases at J, with 24 bases between. DNA for the CDR3: TGTGCCAGCAGCCGCCCGCGGATGGGGGGGCTAAGGGAGACCCAGTACTTC. It yields the protein CASSRPRMGGLRETQYF.

The CDR3 DNA reads TGTGCCAGCAGCCGCGGGCCAAATAATGAAAAACTGTTTTTT. This sequence encodes CASSRGPNNEKLFF. The chain uses TRBV27 and TRBJ1-4, with D hard to call. Between the trimmed V and J ends, which lost 6 bases and 4 bases, there was a span of 12 bases. In germline, CDR1 is MNHEY, CDR2 SMNVEV (reference sequence). The CDR3 length is 14 residues. Full variable domain (missing parts from reference TRBV27 and TRBJ1-4): EAQVTQNPRYLITVTGKKLTVTCSQNMNHEYMSWYRQDPGLGLRQIYYSMNVEVTDKGDVPEGYKVSRKEKRNFPLILESPSPNQTSLYFCASSRGPNNEKLFFGSGTQLSVL.

The rearrangement uses TRBV9 and TRBJ2-2; 13 bases match TRBD2. J was trimmed by 5 bases and V by 0 bases; bases with no gene match: 4. CDR3 length: 17 residues. Germline V lookup: CDR1 SGDLS, CDR2 YYNGEE. CDR3 in DNA: TGTGCCAGCAGCGTAGCCGGACTAGCGGGAGTTACCGGGGAGCTGTTTTTT. As protein: CASSVAGLAGVTGELFF.

The chain links TRBV5-4 to TRBJ1-2, with 9 bases aligning to TRBD1. Germline values: CDR1 SGHNT, CDR2 YYREEE (reference sequence). V was pared by 2 bases and J by 1 base, with 6 bases of the junction left unmatched. This CDR3 spans 16 amino acids. The CDR3 DNA sequence: TGTGCCAGCAGCTTAATACAGGGGGCGAGTAACTATGGCTACACCTTC. Its protein product is CASSLIQGASNYGYTF. Supplemented by reference TRBV5-4 and TRBJ1-2, the full variable domain reads ETGVTQSPTHLIKTRGQQVTLRCSSQSGHNTVSWYQQALGQGPQFIFQYYREEENGRGNFPPRFSGLQFPNYSSELNVNALELDDSALYLCASSLIQGASNYGYTFGSGTRLTVV.

This clone was picked up a small number of times. The chain is built from TRBV6-1 and TRBJ1-5; 8 bases line up with TRBD1. Trimming took 4 bases from V and 4 from J; bases not matched to a gene: 6. This CDR3 has 15 residues. In germline, CDR1 is MNHNS, CDR2 SASEGT. The CDR3 here is CASSVRQGRNQPQHF. In DNA, the CDR3 is TGTGCCAGCAGTGTAAGACAGGGGCGGAATCAGCCCCAGCATTTT.

This clone was counted a few times. The DNA of the CDR3 is TGTGCCGTCGGAGATACGCAGTATTTT. Translating it yields CAVGDTQYF. The chain combines TRBV19 with TRBJ2-3; D gene uncertain. The CDR3 spans 9 residues. Trimming removed 11 bases at V and 5 bases at J, with 5 bases between. The V gene's germline CDR1 is LNHDA and CDR2 SQIVND (reference sequence).

This clone was seen a few times. This chain uses TRBV5-1 with TRBJ2-3; 10 positions match TRBD2. CDR1 and CDR2 from the germline V gene are SGHRS and YFSETQ. With V trimmed by 6 bases and J by 3 bases, 7 bases remained unmatched. CDR3 length: 15 amino acids. As DNA, the CDR3 is TGCGCCAGCAACCCTAGCGGGAGTCGGACAGATACGCAGTATTTT. This translates into CASNPSGSRTDTQYF.

Comments on this clone: This likely comes from a read error, as the CDR3 has no conserved phenylalanine or tryptophan at its end. It is unclear where the CDR3 begins or ends on the DNA, so no DNA is shown, and the CDR3 is as TCRdb lists it. The chain has TRBV6-1 and TRBJ2-7; the DNA was not compared with TRBD2, the D call given in the table. The CDR3 numbers 13 amino acids, ends counted. CDR1 and CDR2 from the germline V gene are MNHNS and SASEGT. The CDR3 loop is CASSEAGTIKSFT.

J is TRBJ1-1 and V is TRBV5-1; D may be TRBD1 (6 bases). Trimming pared 0 bases from V and 2 bases from J, leaving 8 bases between. Germline CDR1 SGHRS, CDR2 YFSETQ. This CDR3 is built from 14 residues. CDR3 sequence: CASSLVGTNTEAFF. The CDR3 region has the DNA TGCGCCAGCAGCTTGGTAGGGACAAACACTGAAGCTTTCTTT.

The sample holds one count of this clone. This rearrangement joins TRBV6-5 to TRBJ2-7; perhaps TRBD2 as D (6 bases). V lost 8 bases and J lost 1, with 6 bases in between. The CDR3 runs 11 residues. Looked up from germline, CDR1 is MNHEY and CDR2 is SVGAGI. The CDR3 DNA sequence: TGTGCCAGCGGACTATCCTACGAGCAGTACTTC. Its protein product is CASGLSYEQYF.

The chain couples TRBV11-2 to TRBJ2-7; 7 bases fit TRBD1. The CDR3 totals 13 residues. The V gene's germline CDR1 is SGHAT and CDR2 FQNNGV. J gave up 6 bases and V 7 bases, and 9 bases lay outside the gene matches. CDR3 nucleotides: TGTGCCAGCACCCTAGACAGGGAAAGCGAGCAGTACTTC. Translation gives CASTLDRESEQYF.

The chain uses TRBV15 and TRBJ2-7; a possible D gene is TRBD2 (5 bases). Germline CDR1 is LNHNV and CDR2 is YYDKDF (reference sequence). The CDR3 consists of 14 residues. Trimming removed 9 bases from V and 1 base from J, with 16 bases in between. The CDR3 DNA reads TGTGCCACTAGCGTGAGTCCCTCGTCCTACGAGCAGTACTTC. Its protein is CATSVSPSSYEQYF.

V and J are TRBV6-1 and TRBJ1-5, with a possible D match to TRBD1 (6 bases). The V gene lost 0 bases and the J gene lost 6 bases, with 9 bases spanning the gap. The CDR3 spans 14 residues. Looked up from germline, CDR1 is MNHNS and CDR2 is SASEGT. CDR3 loop: CASSEARGGQPQHF. CDR3 bases: TGTGCCAGCAGTGAAGCGAGGGGGGGTCAGCCCCAGCATTTT.